These 10 T cell receptor beta chains share one sample of origin, sequenced in a study of CD8+CD57+ T cells in acquired aplastic anemia. For CDR3 and TCR beta VDJ profiling, genomic DNA was the template used. TCRdb independently ran MiXCR on the reads; one entry per CDR3 protein. The data contain approximately 200,000 distinct CDR3 sequences, less than 60% of them singletons. Patients included in sequencing had previously demonstrated CD8+CD57+ cell expansion by flow cytometry. What was sequenced was sorted CD4+, CD8+, or CD8+CD57+ T cells (not recorded which) from PBMCs. These receptors all come from a human donor with aplastic anemia.

In its sample, this clonotype was seen many times. This rearrangement joins TRBV19 to TRBJ2-1, with a weak D call TRBD1 (5 bases). The V gene's germline CDR1 is LNHDA and CDR2 SQIVND (reference sequence). V was pared by 3 bases and J by 1 base, with 7 bases between. The CDR3 runs 14 residues. The CDR3 here is CASSIRTSYNEQFF. The DNA for the CDR3 is TGTGCCAGTAGTATCCGGACATCCTACAATGAGCAGTTCTTC.

The chain employs TRBV7-9 and TRBJ1-2; 8 positions agree with TRBD1. Germline-derived CDR1 and CDR2 are SEHNR and FQNEAQ (reference sequence). V shed 5 bases and J 0 bases; nucleotides not matched to a gene: 5. The CDR3 sequence is 15 residues long. The CDR3: CASSLTGGTNYGYTF. CDR3 DNA sequence: TGTGCCAGCAGCCTAACAGGGGGAACTAACTATGGCTACACCTTC.

J is TRBJ2-7 and V is TRBV29-1, with D possibly being TRBD2 (5 bases). Per germline, CDR1 SQVTM and CDR2 ANQGSEA. CDR3 size: 12 residues. Trimming stripped 6 bases from V and 3 bases from J, with 12 bases between. The CDR3 DNA is TGCAGCGTGTGGACTGGATACTACGAGCAGTACTTC. Encoded protein: CSVWTGYYEQYF.

In its sample, this clonotype was seen many times. The CDR3 region is CSAMLSGGALGDTQYF. Here the CDR3 DNA reads TGCAGTGCTATGTTAAGCGGGGGGGCCCTTGGAGATACGCAGTATTTT. V is TRBV20-1 and J is TRBJ2-3; 10 bases align to TRBD2. The CDR3 sequence is 16 residues long. Losses at the gene ends were 4 bases for V and 5 bases for J; bases not matched to a gene: 12. The germline V gene has CDR1 DFQATT and CDR2 SNEGSKA (reference sequence).

Ten or more counts support this clonotype. V and J are TRBV5-8 and TRBJ1-2; no firm D call. CDR1 and CDR2 (germline): SGHTS, YDEGEE. This CDR3 contains 15 residues. Trimming cost V 1 base and J 2 bases, with 12 bases left between them. The CDR3 bases are TGTGCCAGCAGCTTGAGTGCGGGAACCAACTATGGCTACACCTTC. It encodes CASSLSAGTNYGYTF.

V and J are TRBV30 and TRBJ1-3; D remains ambiguous. The CDR3 has 15 residues. V was cut by 2 bases and J by 0 bases, with 11 bases left in between. Looked up from germline, CDR1 is GTSNPN and CDR2 is SVGIG (reference sequence). CDR3 sequence reads: CAWSRLGFSGNTIYF. In nucleotides, the CDR3 is TGTGCCTGGAGTAGGTTGGGGTTCTCTGGAAACACCATATATTTT. Filled out from reference TRBV30 and TRBJ1-3, the complete variable domain reads SQTIHQWPATLVQPVGSPLSLECTVEGTSNPNLYWYRQAAGRGLQLLFYSVGIGQISSEVPQNLSASRPQDRQFILSSKKLLLSDSGFYLCAWSRLGFSGNTIYFGEGSWLTVV.

This clonotype was seen at least ten times. V usage is TRBV20-1 and J usage is TRBJ1-1; D perhaps matches TRBD1 (5 bases). The V and J ends lost 3 bases and 3 bases respectively, with 14 bases between them. The CDR3 covers 14 residues. Germline CDR1 reads DFQATT; CDR2 reads SNEGSKA (reference sequence). The CDR3 spells CSARGGVSDTEAFF. The CDR3 DNA is TGCAGTGCTAGGGGAGGGGTGAGCGACACTGAAGCTTTCTTT.

There are a few counts of this clonotype. This chain links TRBV20-1 with TRBJ1-6, with TRBD1 matching 8 bases. This CDR3 contains 15 residues. From germline, CDR1 is DFQATT and CDR2 SNEGSKA (reference sequence). J was trimmed by 5 bases and V by 3 bases; bases with no gene match: 6. This CDR3 is CSASRQGADNSPLHF. In DNA form, the CDR3 reads TGCAGTGCTAGCCGGCAGGGGGCGGATAATTCACCCCTCCACTTT.

The chain combines TRBV27 with TRBJ1-3; D gene uncertain. The V gene lost 6 bases and the J gene lost 3 bases, with 12 bases spanning the gap. Germline loops: CDR1 MNHEY, CDR2 SMNVEV (reference sequence). The CDR3 loop spans 14 amino acids. The CDR3 DNA reads TGTGCCAGCAGCCGGGCGGCTCTTGGAAACACCATATATTTT. Translation: CASSRAALGNTIYF.

This chain links TRBV7-6 with TRBJ1-6; TRBD1 matches 8 bases. V dropped 1 base and J dropped 10; count of bases not matched to a gene: 12. There are 17 residues in the CDR3. Germline-derived CDR1 and CDR2 are SGHVS and FNYEAQ. The CDR3 here is CASSLGKTGENGSPLHF. For the CDR3, the DNA is TGTGCCAGCAGCTTAGGAAAGACAGGGGAGAATGGGTCACCCCTCCACTTT.